This T cell receptor beta chain originates from a study of T cell responses to AZD1222 COVID-19 vaccine. General study points: Reports say nearly half of spike-specific TCRs go after unmutated variant regions. Every sample of the repertoires postdated the peak T cell response. Donors were chiefly white British, with a greater number of females, and clonal diversity was perhaps underestimated.

Profiling relied on immunoSEQ multiplex PCR, and the TCRdb table lists in-frame clones only, not all of them. The table lists 75,000 or so clones, 80% to 95% of them singletons. Note on this clone: Its target is not known.

The sample here was peripheral blood, taken 28 days after the second AZD1222 dose. This sequence originates from an adult who received the AZD1222 COVID-19 vaccine.

CDR3 coding DNA: TGTGCCAGCAGAGGGCAGGGCGGAGGCGGAGACGAGCAGTACTTC. It specifies CASRGQGGGGDEQYF. The chain is built from TRBV27 and TRBJ2-7, with D perhaps being TRBD1 or TRBD2 (5 bases each). V dropped 6 bases and J dropped 5 bases, with 20 bases sitting between them. Germline V gene lookup returns CDR1 MNHEY and CDR2 SMNVEV (reference sequence). The CDR3 covers 15 residues.